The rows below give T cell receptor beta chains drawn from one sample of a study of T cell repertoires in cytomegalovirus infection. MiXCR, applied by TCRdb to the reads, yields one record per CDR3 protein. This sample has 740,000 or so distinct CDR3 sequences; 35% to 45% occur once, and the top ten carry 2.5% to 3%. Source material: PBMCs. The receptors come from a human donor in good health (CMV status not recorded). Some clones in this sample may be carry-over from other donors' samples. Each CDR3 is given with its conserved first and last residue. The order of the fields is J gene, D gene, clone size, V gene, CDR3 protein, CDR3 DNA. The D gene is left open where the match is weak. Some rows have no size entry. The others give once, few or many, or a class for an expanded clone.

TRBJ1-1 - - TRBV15 CATSGSLSNTEAFF TGTGCCACCAGCGGGTCTCTATCGAACACTGAAGCTTTCTTT
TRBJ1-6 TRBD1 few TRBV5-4 CASSLWSGGISPLHF TGTGCCAGCAGCTTGTGGTCAGGGGGGATTTCACCCCTCCACTTT
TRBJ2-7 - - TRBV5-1 CASSLDPTTYEQYF TGCGCCAGCAGCTTGGACCCAACTACCTACGAGCAGTACTTC
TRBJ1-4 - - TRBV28 CASSGWDEKLFF TGTGCCAGCAGCGGATGGGATGAAAAACTGTTTTTT
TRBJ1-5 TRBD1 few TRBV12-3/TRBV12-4 CASSSTGMFRPQHF TGTGCCAGCAGTTCGACAGGGATGTTTCGGCCCCAGCATTTT
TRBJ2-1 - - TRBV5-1 CASSPTDRRDEQFF TGCGCCAGCAGCCCTACCGACAGGCGCGATGAGCAGTTCTTC
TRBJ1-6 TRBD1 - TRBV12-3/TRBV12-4 CASRIQGFNSPLHF TGTGCCAGCAGAATACAGGGGTTTAATTCACCCCTCCACTTT
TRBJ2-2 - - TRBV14 CASSHRAYLWELFF TGTGCCAGCAGCCACCGGGCGTATCTGTGGGAGCTGTTTTTT
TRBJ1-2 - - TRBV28 CASSPWGGARGYTF TGTGCCAGCAGTCCATGGGGCGGGGCTCGGGGCTACACCTTC
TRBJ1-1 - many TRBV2 CASSSYVNTEAFF TGTGCCAGCAGTTCTTACGTCAACACTGAAGCTTTCTTT
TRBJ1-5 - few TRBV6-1 CASRLFQPQHF TGTGCCAGCAGACTGTTTCAGCCCCAGCATTTT
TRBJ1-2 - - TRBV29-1 CSVDFRDPGGGDYGYTF TGCAGCGTCGACTTCCGGGACCCCGGAGGTGGTGACTATGGCTACACCTTC
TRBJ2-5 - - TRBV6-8 CASSYGFTGLQETQYF TGTGCCAGCAGTTACGGATTCACAGGGCTCCAAGAGACCCAGTACTTC